This entry describes one TCR beta chain. TCRdb re-called the RACE reads with MiXCR, one entry per CDR3 protein. This sample carries about 160,000 distinct CDR3 sequences, around a quarter of them seen once, and the ten largest clones take under 2.5%. Documented time point: patch test 3, about 24 weeks after DPC sensitization. Treatment indicated: therapeutic diphenylcyclopropenone sensitization with weekly scalp DPC. Unseparated into fractions, whole blood served as the source from which total RNA was extracted. The record originates from a study of human T cells and chemical hapten exposure. CDR3 length: 13 residues. The germline V and J ends were trimmed by 3 bases and 2 bases, with 8 bases remaining between them. Germline V gene data show CDR1 as MGHRA and CDR2 as YSYEKL.

This receptor was identified in a woman under 30 with alopecia areata. Some clones in this sample may be carry-over from other donors' samples. This specimen consisted of whole blood, obtained in connection with sensitization to the hapten diphenylcyclopropenone (DPC). The chain is built from TRBV4-1 and TRBJ2-7; D may be TRBD1 (6 bases). This CDR3 is CASSQTGTYEQYF. In nucleotides, the CDR3 is TGCGCCAGCAGCCAGACAGGTACCTACGAGCAGTACTTC.